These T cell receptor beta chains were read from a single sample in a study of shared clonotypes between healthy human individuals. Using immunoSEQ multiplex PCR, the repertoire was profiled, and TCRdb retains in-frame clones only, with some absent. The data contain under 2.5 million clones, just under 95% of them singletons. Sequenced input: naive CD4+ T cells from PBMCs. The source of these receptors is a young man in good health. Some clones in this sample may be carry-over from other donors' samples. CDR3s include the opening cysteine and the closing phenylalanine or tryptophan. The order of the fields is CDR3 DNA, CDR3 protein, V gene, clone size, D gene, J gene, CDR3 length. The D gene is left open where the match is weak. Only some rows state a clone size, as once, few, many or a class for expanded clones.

TGCGCCAGCAGCTTGGTTTCCGAGACCCAGTACTTC | CASSLVSETQYF | TRBV5-1 | - | - | TRBJ2-5 | 12
TGTGCCAGCAGCGTTACCGGGACTAGCGGGCGGTTAGGGGAGCTGTTTTTT | CASSVTGTSGRLGELFF | TRBV9 | - | TRBD2 | TRBJ2-2 | 17
TGTGCCAGCAACTCTTCACCCGGGGCTCAGCCCCAGCATTTT | CASNSSPGAQPQHF | TRBV28 | - | - | TRBJ1-5 | 14
TGTGCCAGCAGTTTCCATTATGGTTTCCTCAATGAAAAACTGTTTTTT | CASSFHYGFLNEKLFF | TRBV27 | - | - | TRBJ1-4 | 16
TGTGCCAGCTCACTTGGGGGACAGGGAGATCAGCCCCAGCATTTT | CASSLGGQGDQPQHF | TRBV18 | - | TRBD1 | TRBJ1-5 | 15
TGTGCCAGCTCCCCCCGGCAGGGGGCGGCCTACGAGCAGTACTTC | CASSPRQGAAYEQYF | TRBV18 | once | TRBD1 | TRBJ2-7 | 15
TGTGCCAGCAGTTTCGGCGGGGCCCAAAATCAAGAGACCCAGTACTTC | CASSFGGAQNQETQYF | TRBV28 | - | - | TRBJ2-5 | 16
TGTGCCGGTTCGTTCAGGGGTTATGGCTACACCTTC | CAGSFRGYGYTF | TRBV28 | - | - | TRBJ1-2 | 12
TGTGCCAGCAGTTACTCGAGGGGGCTCTCCCGCTACGAGCAGTACTTC | CASSYSRGLSRYEQYF | TRBV6-5 | - | TRBD1 | TRBJ2-7 | 16
TGTGCCAGCAGCTTACAGGGTGGAAACATTCAGTACTTC | CASSLQGGNIQYF | TRBV11-3 | - | - | TRBJ2-4 | 13
TGCGCCAGCAGCCGCGACAGGGGCCCTGGAAACACCATATATTTT | CASSRDRGPGNTIYF | TRBV5-1 | - | TRBD1 | TRBJ1-3 | 15
TGTGCCAGCAGCTTTGGGCTCAACACTGAAGCTTTCTTT | CASSFGLNTEAFF | TRBV7-3 | once | - | TRBJ1-1 | 13
TGTGCCAGTGGGGACAGGGTAAAACAGCCCCAGCATTTT | CASGDRVKQPQHF | TRBV19 | - | TRBD1 | TRBJ1-5 | 13
TGTGCCAGCAGCCAAGGCTCCGCCTGGGAAGTTAGCAATGAGCAGTTCTTC | CASSQGSAWEVSNEQFF | TRBV14 | - | - | TRBJ2-1 | 17
TGCGCCAGCCGCCCGCGCCGGACCGCCCCGGGCACAGATACGCAGTATTTT | CASRPRRTAPGTDTQYF | TRBV5-1 | - | - | TRBJ2-3 | 17
TGCGCCAGCAGCTTGGCCAGCTATGGCTACACCTTC | CASSLASYGYTF | TRBV5-1 | - | - | TRBJ1-2 | 12
TGTGCCAGCAGCCGCAACAGGGGTGGTGATACGCAGTATTTT | CASSRNRGGDTQYF | TRBV7-3 | - | TRBD1 | TRBJ2-3 | 14
TGTGCCAGCAGTCCAGACAGGGGCACTGAAGCTTTCTTT | CASSPDRGTEAFF | TRBV28 | - | TRBD1 | TRBJ1-1 | 13
TGTGCCAGTTCAAGACCCACCGGCACCCAGTACTTC | CASSRPTGTQYF | TRBV19 | - | - | TRBJ2-5 | 12
TGTGCCATCAGTGAGTCGGGGGGAAGCCACGAGCAGTACTTC | CAISESGGSHEQYF | TRBV10-3 | - | - | TRBJ2-7 | 14
TGTGCCAGCAGCTTTTCCGACAGATACACTGAAGCTTTCTTT | CASSFSDRYTEAFF | TRBV5-6 | few | - | TRBJ1-1 | 14
TGTGCCAGCAGTTACGTGGCTGATACGCAGTATTTT | CASSYVADTQYF | TRBV6-5 | - | - | TRBJ2-3 | 12
TGTGCCAGCAACCCCGGCGGACTAGTCAACAATGAGCAGTTCTTC | CASNPGGLVNNEQFF | TRBV28 | - | TRBD2 | TRBJ2-1 | 15
TGTGCCATCAGCTTGGACAGTACACGGGAGGAGCAGTTCTTC | CAISLDSTREEQFF | TRBV10-3 | - | - | TRBJ2-1 | 14
TGTGCCAGCAGTCTCCGACCCGGGACTAATGAAAAACTGTTTTTT | CASSLRPGTNEKLFF | TRBV28 | once | - | TRBJ1-4 | 15
TGTGCCAGCAGCCCTCGGGACAGGGTGAACACTGAAGCTTTCTTT | CASSPRDRVNTEAFF | TRBV11-1 | - | TRBD1 | TRBJ1-1 | 15
TGTGCCACCCTCATACTGCTTCAAGAGACCCAGTACTTC | CATLILLQETQYF | TRBV6-4 | - | - | TRBJ2-5 | 13
TGTGCCAGCAGCGCCCCTCGCGCGGATCTCAATGAGCAGTTCTTC | CASSAPRADLNEQFF | TRBV9 | - | - | TRBJ2-1 | 15
TGTGCCAGCAGCTTTAACCCCAGGGAGGTCCAAGAGACCCAGTACTTC | CASSFNPREVQETQYF | TRBV5-6 | - | - | TRBJ2-5 | 16